This T cell receptor (beta chain) was captured in a study of blood T cell repertoires in COVID-19. Across the whole study: Acute-phase and convalescent COVID-19 samples originated in the United States, Italy and Spain. T cells, B-cell-depleted T cells, or PBMCs supplied cDNA or gDNA.

In the authors' methods: Counts of nucleated cells, estimated from reference gene primer amplification, were obtained. The method was immunoSEQ multiplex PCR; TCRdb's version includes in-frame clones alone and lacks a portion of them. V, J and clone size derive from that table, while D and trimming were established from the DNA sequence. The table records about 35,000 clones, roughly 88% of them present only once. Germline V lookup: CDR1 SEHNR, CDR2 FQNEAQ (reference sequence). With 4 bases clipped from V and 7 bases from J, the junction kept 9 bases outside the gene matches. This CDR3 has 15 residues.

Sequencing was carried out using peripheral blood. The source is a human donor in a cohort sampled during active COVID-19. The chain employs TRBV7-9 and TRBJ2-1; 8 bases align to TRBD2. The DNA of the CDR3 is TGTGCCAGCAGCTCGACTAGCGAGTTACCGAATGAGCAGTTCTTC. Residues: CASSSTSELPNEQFF.